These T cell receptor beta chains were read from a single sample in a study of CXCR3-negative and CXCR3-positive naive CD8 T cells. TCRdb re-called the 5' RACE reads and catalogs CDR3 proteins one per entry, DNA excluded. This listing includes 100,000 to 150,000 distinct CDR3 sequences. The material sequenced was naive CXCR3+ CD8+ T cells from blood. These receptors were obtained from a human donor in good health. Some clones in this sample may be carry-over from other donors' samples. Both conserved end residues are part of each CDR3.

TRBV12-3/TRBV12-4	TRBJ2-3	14	CASSLRGLSDTQYF
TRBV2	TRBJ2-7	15	CASSEGPGQGNEQYF
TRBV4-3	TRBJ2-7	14	CASSQDWEGYEQYF
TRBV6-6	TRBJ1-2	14	CASTHGQVNYGYTF
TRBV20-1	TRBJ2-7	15	CSARDARQDYYEQYF
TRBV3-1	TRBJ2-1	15	CASSPKRSPYNEQFF
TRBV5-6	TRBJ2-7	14	CASSLLAQTYEQYF
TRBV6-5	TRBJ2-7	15	CASSYGQGADYEQYF
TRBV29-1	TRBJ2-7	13	CSVENRDDYEQYF
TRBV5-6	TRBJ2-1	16	CASSLGASMKEDEQFF
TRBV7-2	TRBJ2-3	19	CASSHGRGLAGASTDTQYF
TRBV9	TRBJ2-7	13	CASSDLQGAEQYF
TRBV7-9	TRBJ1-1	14	CASSLVLGHDEAFF
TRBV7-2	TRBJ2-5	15	CASSSPDRGEKTQYF
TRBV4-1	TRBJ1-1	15	CASSQLMGGRTEAFF
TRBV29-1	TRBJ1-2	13	CSVEDRVDYGYTF
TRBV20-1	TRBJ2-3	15	CSAKRRDSSTDTQYF
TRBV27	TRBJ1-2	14	CASSLRGINYGYTF
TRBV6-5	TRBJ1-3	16	CASSSRPDISGNTIYF
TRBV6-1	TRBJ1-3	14	CASSDWTRGNTIYF
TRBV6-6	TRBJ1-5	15	CASSLTGVDNQPQHF
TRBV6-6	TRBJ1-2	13	CASRRERDYGYTF
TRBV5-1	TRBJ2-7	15	CASSLAQGISYEQYF
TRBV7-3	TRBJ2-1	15	CASSQTLSSYNEQFF
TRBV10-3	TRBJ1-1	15	CAISESRQGSTEAFF
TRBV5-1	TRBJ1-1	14	CASSLALGAAEAFF
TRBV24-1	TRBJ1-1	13	CATSPAGNTEAFF
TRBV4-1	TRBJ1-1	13	CASSQRGRTEAFF
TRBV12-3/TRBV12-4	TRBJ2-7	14	CASTPTGIPYEQYF
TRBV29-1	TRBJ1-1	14	CSVLGTGMNTEAFF
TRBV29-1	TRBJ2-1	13	CSVEIVNDNEQFF
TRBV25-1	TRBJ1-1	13	CASSELAGTEAFF
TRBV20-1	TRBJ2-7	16	CSARSLSGSLAYEQYF
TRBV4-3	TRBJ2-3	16	CASSQEVAGGSDTQYF
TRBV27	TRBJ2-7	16	CASSLSEGAVTYEQYF
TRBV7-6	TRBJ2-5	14	CASSPSGNVETQYF
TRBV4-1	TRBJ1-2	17	CASSQDGGTGGSYGYTF
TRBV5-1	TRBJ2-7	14	CASSAGTGDYEQYF
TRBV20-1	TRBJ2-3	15	CSARDPSLSTDTQYF
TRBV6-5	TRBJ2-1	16	CASSYAGGQSHNEQFF
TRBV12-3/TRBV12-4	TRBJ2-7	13	CASSHSTGAEQYF
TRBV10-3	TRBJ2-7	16	CAISESEGTPTYEQYF
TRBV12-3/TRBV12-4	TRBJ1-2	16	CASSLGTEHRTYGYTF